These 24 T cell receptor beta chains originate from one sample sequenced in a study of OX40 agonist ivuxolimab in advanced cancers. Libraries were prepared by immunoSEQ multiplex PCR; TCRdb keeps only in-frame clonotypes and omits some of them. The sample includes around 34,000 clones, 65% to 90% of them seen just once. The sequenced sample was CD4+ or CD8+ T cells sorted from blood, obtained in a trial of the OX40 agonist ivuxolimab. These TCRs come from an adult with an advanced solid tumor such as melanoma, head and neck, liver or kidney cancer.

The CDR3 region has the DNA TGTGCCAGCAGCTTACACGGGGAGGGAGCCGGGGAGCTGTTTTTT. As protein: CASSLHGEGAGELFF. V and J are TRBV7-6 and TRBJ2-2; 7 bases are a match to TRBD2. The CDR3 has 15 residues. CDR1 and CDR2 from the germline V gene are SGHVS and FNYEAQ. Trimming at V came to 2 bases and at J to 6 bases, leaving 6 bases not matched to a gene. Full variable domain (missing parts from reference TRBV7-6 and TRBJ2-2): GAGVSQSPRYKVTKRGQDVALRCDPISGHVSLYWYRQALGQGPEFLTYFNYEAQQDKSGLPNDRFSAERPEGSISTLTIQRTEQRDSAMYRCASSLHGEGAGELFFGEGSRLTVL.

In DNA, the CDR3 is TGTGCCAGCAGCTTTGAGGCGGGGAATTCACCCCTCCACTTT. Residues: CASSFEAGNSPLHF. The chain couples TRBV7-9 to TRBJ1-6, with D unresolved. V was clipped by 3 bases and J by 7 bases, with 10 bases between them. The CDR3 totals 14 residues. CDR1 and CDR2 (germline): SEHNR, FQNEAQ (reference sequence).

This clone was recorded once. The chain carries TRBV6-6 and TRBJ2-2; D is perhaps TRBD2 (5 bases). The V and J ends lost 6 bases and 0 bases respectively, with 14 bases between them. Germline-derived CDR1 and CDR2 are MNHNY and SVGAGI (reference sequence). The CDR3 spans 16 residues. CDR3 region: CASSHSSNTNTGELFF. The CDR3 DNA is TGTGCCAGCAGCCACTCTAGCAATACGAACACCGGGGAGCTGTTTTTT.

V and J are TRBV5-4 and TRBJ2-3; unclear D gene. This CDR3 is 15 amino acids long. CDR1 is SGHNT and CDR2 is YYREEE in the germline V gene (reference sequence). V lost 0 bases to trimming and J lost 1 base, with 9 bases between them. CDR3 DNA sequence: TGTGCCAGCAGCTTGGGGCGCGGAGGCACAGATACGCAGTATTTT. This encodes CASSLGRGGTDTQYF.

V and J are TRBV4-3 and TRBJ1-1; D gene ambiguous. This CDR3 spans 13 amino acids. V was trimmed by 1 base and J by 11 bases, leaving 14 bases between them. Germline lookup yields CDR1 LGHNA and CDR2 YSLEER. CDR3 region: CASSQVSNLGAFF. CDR3 bases: TGCGCCAGCAGCCAAGTCAGTAATCTTGGGGCTTTCTTT.

This chain joins TRBV28 and TRBJ1-3; 9 bases agree with TRBD1. CDR1 and CDR2 from the germline V gene are MDHEN and SYDVKM. The CDR3 has 16 amino acids. V lost 6 bases and J lost 2; bases outside the gene matches: 8. The CDR3 coding sequence is TGTGCCAGCAGGGATACAGGGGGCGTAGCTGGAAACACCATATATTTT. Encoded protein: CASRDTGGVAGNTIYF.

The chain carries TRBV20-1 and TRBJ1-1, with D perhaps matching TRBD1 (6 bases). V was pared by 6 bases and J by 7 bases, with 12 bases between. The CDR3 is made up of 11 amino acids. Germline V gene sequence: CDR1 DFQATT, CDR2 SNEGSKA (reference sequence). This CDR3 is CSAAGQREAFF. CDR3 bases: TGCAGTGCCGCTGGACAGCGTGAAGCTTTCTTT.

This clone occurred once. V usage is TRBV11-2 and J usage is TRBJ2-3; D unresolved. Trimming stripped 5 bases from V and 5 bases from J, with 11 bases between. Looked up from germline, CDR1 is SGHAT and CDR2 is FQNNGV. This CDR3 comprises 13 residues. This CDR3 reads CASSPVVEDTQYF. In DNA, the CDR3 is TGTGCCAGCAGCCCAGTAGTGGAAGATACGCAGTATTTT.

The J gene is TRBJ1-4, the V gene TRBV6-6; a possible D gene is TRBD1 (5 bases). The CDR3 has 13 residues. Deletions cut 6 bases from V and 12 bases from J, with 17 bases between. Germline V CDR1 and CDR2: MNHNY, SVGAGI (reference sequence). CDR3 residues: CASRARAPGELFF. The CDR3 DNA reads TGTGCCAGCAGGGCCAGGGCCCCTGGCGAACTGTTTTTT.

The chain joins TRBV28 to TRBJ2-7; TRBD2 aligns across 12 bases. With V trimmed by 5 bases and J by 1 base, 3 bases remained unmatched. This CDR3 has 15 amino acids. The germline V gene has CDR1 MDHEN and CDR2 SYDVKM. The CDR3 DNA reads as TGTGCCAGCAGTAGACTAGCGGGGGCATCCTACGAGCAGTACTTC. Residues: CASSRLAGASYEQYF.

The V call is TRBV9, the J call TRBJ1-6, with unresolved D. This CDR3 spans 14 amino acids. V dropped 3 bases and J dropped 13 bases, with 17 bases sitting between them. Germline CDR1 and CDR2: SGDLS and YYNGEE. The chain's CDR3 is CASSAEPSRRPLHF. In nucleotides, the CDR3 is TGTGCCAGCAGCGCCGAACCCTCCAGGCGGCCCCTCCACTTT.

This sequence joins TRBV7-3 and TRBJ2-7; D call uncertain. The V end lost 5 bases, the J end lost 12 bases, and 17 bases lay between the germline ends. The germline CDR1 and CDR2 sequences are SGHTA and FQGTGA. The CDR3 consists of 12 residues. CDR3 sequence (DNA): TGTGCCAGCAGCCTTGACAAGGTCCGTTGGTACTTC. Its translation: CASSLDKVRWYF.

This clone was seen once. The chain is built from TRBV28 and TRBJ1-2; unclear D gene. Germline assignment: CDR1 MDHEN and CDR2 SYDVKM. V lost 7 bases and J lost 5, with 11 bases in between. The CDR3 covers 12 residues. CDR3 region: CASTRGIYGYTF. CDR3 coding DNA: TGTGCCAGCACCCGAGGGATTTATGGCTACACCTTC.

The J gene is TRBJ2-3, the V gene TRBV11-3, with D possibly TRBD1 on 6 matching bases. From germline, CDR1 is SGHNT and CDR2 YENEEA. Trimming took off 5 bases at V and 0 bases at J, with 9 bases between the two ends. This CDR3 has 14 residues. The CDR3 DNA reads as TGTGCCAGCAGCGGACAGACTAGCACAGATACGCAGTATTTT. Translating it yields CASSGQTSTDTQYF. Full variable domain (missing parts from reference TRBV11-3 and TRBJ2-3): EAGVVQSPRYKIIEKKQPVAFWCNPISGHNTLYWYLQNLGQGPELLIRYENEEAVDDSQLPKDRFSAERLKGVDSTLKIQPAELGDSAVYLCASSGQTSTDTQYFGPGTRLTVL.

In DNA form, the CDR3 reads TGCGCCAGCAGCGGCCGGGACAGGGTTTCCCACGAGCAGTACTTC. Protein sequence: CASSGRDRVSHEQYF. This chain joins TRBV5-1 and TRBJ2-7; 9 nucleotides match TRBD1. Unmatched junction bases numbered 10, after V lost 4 bases and J lost 5 bases. The length of the CDR3 is 15 residues. The germline V gene has CDR1 SGHRS and CDR2 YFSETQ.

The chain uses TRBV9 and TRBJ1-2; 9 nucleotides match TRBD1. V trimming: 4 bases; J trimming: 8 bases; junction bases outside the gene matches: 21. In germline, CDR1 is SGDLS, CDR2 YYNGEE. The length of the CDR3 is 18 residues. In nucleotides, the CDR3 is TGTGCCAGCAGCCCCGGTGGGACAGGGTATTTTCTGGGGGAAGGCTACACCTTC. The encoded protein is CASSPGGTGYFLGEGYTF.

The genes are TRBV5-4 and TRBJ2-7; unclear D gene. This CDR3 contains 14 residues. Germline CDR1 is SGHNT and CDR2 is YYREEE (reference sequence). The V end lost 1 base, the J end lost 0 bases, and 8 bases lay between the germline ends. In DNA, the CDR3 is TGTGCCAGCAGCTTGTGGCGTAGCTCCTACGAGCAGTACTTC. Translation: CASSLWRSSYEQYF.

The chain joins TRBV9 to TRBJ1-6, with TRBD1 as a possible D gene (5 bases). The CDR3 contains 17 residues. V lost 3 bases, J lost 8 bases, and 21 bases lay in between. Germline V gives CDR1 SGDLS, CDR2 YYNGEE. The CDR3 region is CASSEGMGRLRHSPLHF. In DNA, the CDR3 is TGTGCCAGCAGCGAGGGGATGGGAAGATTGAGGCATTCACCCCTCCACTTT.

This sequence joins TRBV6-1 and TRBJ2-7; 7 bases are a match to TRBD1. The germline V gene has CDR1 MNHNS and CDR2 SASEGT. V lost 4 bases to trimming and J lost 1 base; unmatched junction nucleotides: 4. The CDR3 contains 14 residues. This chain's CDR3 is CASSVTGDSYEQYF. The CDR3 DNA reads as TGTGCCAGCAGTGTCACAGGGGATTCCTACGAGCAGTACTTC.

The chain recombines TRBV2 with TRBJ1-5; D remains unclear. CDR3 length equals 13 residues. CDR1 is SNHLY and CDR2 is FYNNEI in the germline V gene. Trimming stripped 7 bases from V and 3 bases from J, with 10 bases between. CDR3 in amino acids: CASMTSFNQPQHF. As DNA, the CDR3 is TGTGCCAGCATGACGAGCTTCAATCAGCCCCAGCATTTT.

In DNA form, the CDR3 reads TGTGCCAGCAGCCTTCTACCCCGGACAGGGTTAGAGACCCAGTACTTC. This sequence encodes CASSLLPRTGLETQYF. The rearrangement joins TRBV2 to TRBJ2-5, with 8 positions matching TRBD1. The CDR3 sequence is 16 residues long. The V gene end was trimmed by 6 bases and the J gene end by 4 bases; junction bases not matched to a gene: 13. In germline, CDR1 is SNHLY, CDR2 FYNNEI.

The rearrangement joins TRBV5-1 to TRBJ1-1; 7 bases map to TRBD1. The V segment lost 3 bases and the J segment 1 base; nucleotides outside the gene matches: 6. CDR1 is SGHRS and CDR2 is YFSETQ in the germline V gene. The CDR3 runs to 15 residues. The CDR3 region is CASSSTGATNTEAFF. For the CDR3, the DNA is TGCGCCAGCAGCTCAACAGGGGCTACGAACACTGAAGCTTTCTTT.

This clone has more than one count but fewer than ten. The V gene is TRBV11-2, the J gene TRBJ1-2, with 11 positions matching TRBD1. The J segment lost 5 bases and the V segment lost 1 base, leaving 3 bases of the junction unmatched. Germline-derived CDR1 and CDR2 are SGHAT and FQNNGV. The CDR3 is 15 amino acids. The CDR3 is CASSLARDRGYGYTF. CDR3 DNA: TGTGCCAGCAGCTTAGCCCGGGACAGGGGGTATGGCTACACCTTC.

This chain connects TRBV29-1 to TRBJ2-5; TRBD2 matches at 7 bases. V shed 0 bases, J shed 7 bases, and the junction held 17 bases outside the gene matches. Per the germline V gene, CDR1 is SQVTM and CDR2 is ANQGSEA. The CDR3 length is 17 residues. The CDR3, as DNA: TGCAGCGTTGAAGATTTAGGACTAGGGGTTGGTGAGGGGACCCAGTACTTC. As protein: CSVEDLGLGVGEGTQYF.